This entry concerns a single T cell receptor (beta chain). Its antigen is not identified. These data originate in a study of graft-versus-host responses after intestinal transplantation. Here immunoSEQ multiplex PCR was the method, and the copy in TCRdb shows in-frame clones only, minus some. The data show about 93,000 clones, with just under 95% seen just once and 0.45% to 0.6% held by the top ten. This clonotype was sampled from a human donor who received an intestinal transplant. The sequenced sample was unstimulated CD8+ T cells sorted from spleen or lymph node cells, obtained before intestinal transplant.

In nucleotides, the CDR3 is TGTGCCACCGCGGACAGCTCCTACAATGAGCAGTTCTTC. Protein: CATADSSYNEQFF. The J gene is TRBJ2-1, the V gene TRBV15, with a tentative D call TRBD1 (6 bases). Germline V gene sequence: CDR1 LNHNV, CDR2 YYDKDF (reference sequence). V lost 8 bases to trimming and J lost 0 bases, with 8 bases between them. The CDR3 has 13 residues.